The source of this TCR beta chain is a study of blood T cells in healthy people across ages. With 0 bases clipped from V and 4 bases from J, the junction kept 6 bases outside the gene matches. CDR3 length: 16 amino acids. Germline lookup yields CDR1 SQVTM and CDR2 ANQGSEA. Combining a sample-barcoded 5' primer with a J-beta primer mix, a second PCR ran for 7 to 11 cycles. TCRdb ran MiXCR on the 5' RACE reads and lists one entry per CDR3 protein. The sample carries over a million distinct CDR3 sequences, roughly 45% recorded once. The sample comprised blood. This chain links TRBV29-1 with TRBJ2-2, with 9 bases matching TRBD1. This TCR came from a woman aged 55-69 years in good health. CDR3 protein: CSVEETGTGITGELFF. The CDR3 nucleotides read TGCAGCGTTGAAGAGACAGGGACAGGGATCACCGGGGAGCTGTTTTTT.